The TCR beta chain described here comes from a study of blood T cells in healthy people across ages. This clonotype has just one count. For the second PCR, which ran for about 7 to 11 cycles, a sample-barcoded 5' primer and a J-beta primer mix were used. TCRdb passed the 5' RACE reads through MiXCR, listing each CDR3 protein once. The table shows around 1.5 million distinct CDR3 sequences, with 42% occurring only once. CDR3 length equals 14 residues. V lost 6 bases and J lost 7; bases outside the gene matches: 13. Germline loops: CDR1 DFQATT, CDR2 SNEGSKA (reference sequence). The specimen sequenced was blood. The rearrangement uses TRBV20-1 and TRBJ2-7, with 9 bases matching TRBD2. The clonotype comes from a woman under 30 in good health. This CDR3 is CSATPLAGYNEQYF. The CDR3 coding sequence is TGCAGTGCGACGCCACTAGCGGGCTACAATGAGCAGTACTTC.